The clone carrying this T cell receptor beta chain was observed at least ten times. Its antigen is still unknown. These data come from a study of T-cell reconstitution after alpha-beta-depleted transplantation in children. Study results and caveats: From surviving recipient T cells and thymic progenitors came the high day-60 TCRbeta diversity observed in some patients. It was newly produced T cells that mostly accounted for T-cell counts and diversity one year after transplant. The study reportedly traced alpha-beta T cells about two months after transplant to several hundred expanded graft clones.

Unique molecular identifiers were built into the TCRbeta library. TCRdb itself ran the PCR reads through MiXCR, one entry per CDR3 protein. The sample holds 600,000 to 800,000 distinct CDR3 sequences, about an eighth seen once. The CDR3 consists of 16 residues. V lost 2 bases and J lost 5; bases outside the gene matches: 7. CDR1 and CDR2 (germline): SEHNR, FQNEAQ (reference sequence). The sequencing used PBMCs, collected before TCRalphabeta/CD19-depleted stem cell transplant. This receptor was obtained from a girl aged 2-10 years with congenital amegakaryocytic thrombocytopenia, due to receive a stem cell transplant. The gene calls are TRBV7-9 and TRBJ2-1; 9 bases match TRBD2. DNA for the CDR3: TGTGCCAGCAGCTTATATTGGGCTAGCGGGAACAATGAGCAGTTCTTC. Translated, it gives CASSLYWASGNNEQFF. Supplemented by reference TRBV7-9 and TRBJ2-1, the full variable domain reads DTGVSQNPRHKITKRGQNVTFRCDPISEHNRLYWYRQTLGQGPEFLTYFQNEAQLEKSRLLSDRFSAERPKGSFSTLEIQRTEQGDSAMYLCASSLYWASGNNEQFFGPGTRLTVL.